Included here is one TCR beta chain sequence, with context. Its antigen remains unidentified. No quality values exist for individual bases; no much larger clone is one base distant. The library came from the immunoSEQ multiplex PCR assay. For the multiplex PCR, a mixture combining 60 forward primers for TCR Vbeta segments and 13 reverse primers for TCR Jbeta segments was used. Amplification of the CDR3 region of rearranged TCR beta genes was performed with a multiplex PCR assay on genomic DNA. On the Illumina HiSeq System, the amplified TCR beta libraries were sequenced as 87-base-pair reads. The paper's data handling went like this. A later analysis tallied around 87 million unique TCR beta chains across the 666 repertoires, and approximately 12 million of those chains were shared by two or more donors. To remove PCR and sequencing errors, raw reads were error-corrected and collapsed into unique sequences using a nearest-neighbor algorithm that merged closely related sequences. Alignment of CDR3 sequences to IMGT reference sequences was used to assign V, D and J gene segments. Each retained sequence needed at least a six-nucleotide match to both a V gene segment and a J gene segment. A rearrangement counted as productive if the CDR3 had no stop codons and remained in frame with V and J, and every other rearrangement counted as non-productive. Following IMGT convention, CDR3 was defined as the stretch from the second conserved V-encoded cysteine to the conserved J-encoded phenylalanine. In an earlier analysis of approximately 590 of the donors, sequences lacking an unambiguous match to a single V gene segment were excluded. An earlier analysis of several hundred of the donors called V segments functional above 56.7% productive rearrangements and segregating when the between-donor standard deviation exceeded 5%. A statistical classification framework was built to diagnose cytomegalovirus status from the catalog of TCR beta chain sequences. In a later analysis, V and J genes were assigned by comparing TCR nucleotide sequences against IMGT/GENE-DB human TR gene sequences. A later analysis assigned CDR3 sequences and most-parsimonious VDJ recombination scenarios with the TCRdist pipeline. In a later analysis, each TCR beta chain was defined by its CDR3 amino acid sequence together with its V-gene family, and reads without a unique V-gene family were excluded. To address suspected cross-contamination and a sequencing artifact, a later analysis removed some 620 highly shared, low-generation-probability nucleotide sequences. In a later analysis, a clonal expansion index for each public chain was calculated from normalized within-repertoire ranks of inferred template counts. In a later analysis, generation probabilities were computed with a VDJ recombination model fitted to out-of-frame rearrangements, and the resulting probabilities were checked against IGoR. A later analysis scored TCR-TCR, TCR-HLA and TCR-CMV co-occurrence with hypergeometric tests, applying a repertoire-size bias correction to TCR pairs. False discovery rates were estimated in a later analysis by permuting HLA or CMV assignments 20 times. In a later analysis, co-occurring TCRs were grouped using DBSCAN, with TCRdist sequence similarity added in when clustering inside HLA-allele-positive subsets. For co-occurrence clustering, repertoires with fewer than 30,000 or more than 120,000 public chains were excluded, along with five or six repertoires with anomalous nucleotide sharing. Here the immuneACCESS table is served through TCRdb, limited to in-frame sequences with V and J called. Missing clones are a known gap in these copies; in checked studies unresolved V genes cover under half, and the rest lacks a known reason. The DNA was the basis for D and trimming; V, J and clone size are from that table. The sample profile shows tens of thousands of clones; about two thirds of them were found once. 8% to 10% of the sample is taken by the ten largest.

The data were obtained in a study of cytomegalovirus exposure and HLA in healthy donors (dated by TCRdb to about 2017). About the full investigation: According to an earlier analysis of several hundred of the donors, 150 million to 200 million T cells yielded 90 million to 130 million unique TCR beta sequences and about 280 Gb of sequence data. Approximately 310 gigabases of sequencing data and approximately 91 million unique TCR sequences made up an early release that covered some 640 HLA-typed donors. The genetic ancestry cluster associated with self-reported Caucasian donors included over 80% of the 398 genotyped donors. The study aimed to test whether cataloging public T cell receptors could reveal signatures of past pathogen exposure. The T cell repertoires of about 700 subjects were profiled by immunosequencing and related to cytomegalovirus serostatus. A separate validation cohort of about 110 different subjects was used in addition to the roughly 720-subject first cohort. To predict cytomegalovirus infection status, the study combined high-throughput TCR immunosequencing, statistical association of individual TCRs with disease status, and machine learning. A later analysis re-analyzed previously published TCR beta repertoires from about 600 donors and added high-resolution HLA genotyping to study TCR occurrence patterns. Rather than drawing on any new phenotypic data, the later analysis identified candidate immune exposures from TCR beta sequences and the way those sequences occurred across donors. In an earlier analysis of around 540 of the donors, high-throughput TCR beta sequencing was used to judge whether each TCR beta V gene segment behaved as functional or pseudogenic. Donor age, sex, ethnicity and CMV serostatus were collected together with the repertoire data. In a later genetic analysis, genome-wide SNP genotypes for about 60% of the 666 donors were used, and that subset was treated as a discovery cohort. All discovery cohort repertoires had been generated on a single sequencing platform. HLA typing covered class I and class II loci at four-digit resolution. Typing coverage differed by locus: A, B, C, DRB1 and DQB1 were typed in roughly 620-630 donors, DQA1 in around 500, DPA1 in 600 to 610, and DPB1 in 472. Roughly five DR-DQ haplotypes were handled as single units for association and clustering, since linkage in the cohort was strong. Among 398 genotyped donors of the cohort, an average of approximately 220,000 unique TCR beta nucleotide sequences was sequenced per donor, of which approximately 19% were non-productive.

The CDR3, cysteine through phenylalanine, is 15 amino acids long. The DNA shown is the 45-base CDR3, in frame from base 1. The germline V gene (reference sequence) yields MNHNY for CDR1 and SVGAGI for CDR2. From V the trimming removes 4 bases and from J it removes 0 bases, while the gene matches leave 3 bases of the junction unaccounted for. The cohort consisted of fewer than 700 healthy bone marrow donors. Cohort members were all nominally healthy when sampled, although unrecorded immune exposures were likely present. The donor was CMV seronegative and belonged to the group of approximately 320 seronegative cohort members. A peripheral blood sample was collected from each donor, and TCR beta sequencing was performed on peripheral blood mononuclear cells. The Qiagen DNeasy Blood Extraction Kit was used to extract genomic DNA from the blood cell samples. Study-level results and caveats: Presence/absence analyses assumed roughly uniform sequencing depth across donors, an assumption that may not hold. Some 16 rarely observed V segments, including chromosome 9 orphons, were excluded from the earlier analysis of about 600 of the donors because counts were too low. A total of fewer than 200 TCR beta chains were listed by the study as associated with cytomegalovirus. A further reported finding was that TCR beta sequences accurately predicted the HLA-A and HLA-B alleles for most subjects in the first cohort. A few of the identified cytomegalovirus-associated TCR beta chains were confirmed in vitro to be specific for cytomegalovirus antigens. In a later genetic analysis, a missense DCLRE1C variant was associated with V-gene and J-gene trimming of TCR beta chains, and the association was replicated in an independent cohort. Most CMV-associated TCR beta chains appeared to be HLA-restricted in a later analysis, and the HLA associations seemed to be driven largely by CMV exposure. While some public TCRs were present in many individuals, most TCR sequences turned up only very rarely across donors. Because HLA typing was unavailable for some donors at each locus, only the typed subset was used in association tests. The sequencing pipeline was judged likely to have produced a cluster of highly shared sequence variants as a technical artifact. Correlated functional status among segregating V segments might be attributable to linkage disequilibrium, but an unknown experimental factor could not be ruled out. Cytomegalovirus status was reported to be diagnosed by the classifier with high specificity and sensitivity in both the original and validation cohorts. Because the 87-base-pair reads could not distinguish some IMGT-functional V segments, including TRBV6-2 and TRBV6-3, those segments were excluded. In an earlier analysis of approximately 590 of the donors, most TCR beta V segments appeared in productive rearrangements about 90% or about 30% of the time, broadly matching IMGT annotations. In a later analysis, HLA-associated TCR beta chains showed more clonal expansion and lower generation probabilities than non-associated chains that were equally common. According to a later analysis, parvovirus B19, influenza, CMV and Epstein-Barr virus appeared linked to several top co-occurrence clusters. In a later analysis, 16,951 TCR beta sequences were associated with specific HLA alleles at a false discovery rate of 0.05. The only immune exposure information available for the cohort was CMV serostatus. The authors suggested that the approach could potentially be extended to other disease states and immunological phenotypes. In a later analysis, the rate of TCR association differed among HLA loci, with DRB1 alleles having the most associated TCRs and HLA-C alleles having the fewest. This cohort had only TCR beta chains sequenced, and the lack of alpha or paired-chain data limited which features could be detected. Compared with the approximately 670-donor mean, donors in an Asian-associated ancestry cluster had fewer N-insertions in productive TCRs, according to a later genetic analysis. Strong co-occurrence of HLA alleles, especially DR and DQ, made assigning TCR associations to individual alleles difficult.

Material: PBMCs. The sequence derives from a man aged 60 to 69 in good health and CMV-seronegative. The rearrangement combines TRBV6-6 with TRBJ1-5; TRBD1 matches 7 bases in the middle. In nucleotides, the sequence is TGTGCCAGCAGTTTACAGGGGACTAGCAATCAGCCCCAGCATTTT. Translated, this gives CASSLQGTSNQPQHF.